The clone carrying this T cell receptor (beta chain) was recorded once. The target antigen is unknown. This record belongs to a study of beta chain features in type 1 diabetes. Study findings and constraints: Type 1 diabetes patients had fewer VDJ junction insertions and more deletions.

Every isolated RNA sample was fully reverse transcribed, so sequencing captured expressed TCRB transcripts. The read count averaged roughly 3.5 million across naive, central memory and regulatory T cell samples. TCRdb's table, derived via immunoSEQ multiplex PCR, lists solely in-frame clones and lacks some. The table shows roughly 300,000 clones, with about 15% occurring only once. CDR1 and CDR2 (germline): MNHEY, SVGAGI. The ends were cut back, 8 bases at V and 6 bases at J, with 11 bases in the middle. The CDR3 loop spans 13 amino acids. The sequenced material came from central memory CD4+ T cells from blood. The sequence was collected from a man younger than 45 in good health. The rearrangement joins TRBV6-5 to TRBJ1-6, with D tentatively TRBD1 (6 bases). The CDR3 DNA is TGTGCCAGCTCTGGGGGCGTTAATTCACCCCTCCACTTT. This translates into CASSGGVNSPLHF.